The 25 T cell receptor beta chains given below trace back to one sample, sequenced in a study of cytomegalovirus exposure and HLA in healthy donors. The PCR was carried out with 60 Vbeta primers and 13 Jbeta primers. Data came from immunoSEQ multiplex PCR; TCRdb stores just in-frame clones and leaves some out. Across tens of thousands of clones, the top ten clones capture 9.5% to 15% of the sample. Material: PBMCs. These receptors were obtained from a woman aged 30 to 39 in good health and CMV-seropositive.

The chain employs TRBV5-1 and TRBJ2-5; 10 nucleotides agree with TRBD1. Looked up from germline, CDR1 is SGHRS and CDR2 is YFSETQ. This CDR3 is 17 amino acids long. V trimming: 0 bases; J trimming: 4 bases; junction bases outside the gene matches: 9. Here the CDR3 reads CASSLGQGAHRGETQYF. Here the CDR3 DNA reads TGCGCCAGCAGCTTGGGACAGGGGGCGCATAGAGGAGAGACCCAGTACTTC.

This chain joins TRBV5-6 and TRBJ1-4; TRBD1 aligns across 7 bases. V was clipped by 2 bases and J by 5 bases; unmatched bases: 9. CDR1 and CDR2 from the germline V gene are SGHDT and YYEEEE. The CDR3 contains 16 residues. DNA for the CDR3: TGTGCCAGCAGCTTCCTGCCGACAGGGCCGAATGAAAAACTGTTTTTT. Amino acids: CASSFLPTGPNEKLFF.

CDR3 bases: TGTGCCAGCAGCCAACCAGCGGGGGCCTACAATGAGCAGTTCTTC. This translates into CASSQPAGAYNEQFF. V and J are TRBV5-4 and TRBJ2-1; 8 positions match TRBD2. The V gene end was trimmed by 4 bases and the J gene end by 2 bases; junction bases not matched to a gene: 5. The CDR3 extends over 15 amino acids. Germline CDR1 and CDR2: SGHNT and YYREEE (reference sequence).

The chain combines TRBV6-5 with TRBJ2-7; 8 bases fit TRBD2. Trimming at V came to 7 bases and at J to 5 bases, leaving 7 bases not matched to a gene. CDR3 size: 13 residues. Germline assignment: CDR1 MNHEY and CDR2 SVGAGI. DNA for the CDR3: TGTGCCAGCACCGACCGGGGGGGCGACGAGCAGTACTTC. Its translation is CASTDRGGDEQYF.

The chain joins TRBV28 to TRBJ1-2, with D perhaps TRBD1 (6 bases). The CDR3 contains 13 residues. The V gene's germline CDR1 is MDHEN and CDR2 SYDVKM. Trimming stripped 8 bases from V and 0 bases from J, with 10 bases between. The CDR3 is CASQDSSNYGYTF. DNA of the CDR3: TGTGCCAGCCAGGACAGCTCTAACTATGGCTACACCTTC.

The chain is built from TRBV7-8 and TRBJ2-7, with TRBD1 matching 7 bases. Looked up from germline, CDR1 is SGHVS and CDR2 is FQNEAQ. This CDR3 spans 18 amino acids. J gave up 2 bases and V 1 base, and 14 bases lay outside the gene matches. CDR3 in DNA: TGTGCCAGCAGCTTAGTTTTTGAGGGGGCACAGAGCGCCTACGAGCAGTACTTC. Amino acids: CASSLVFEGAQSAYEQYF.

The rearrangement uses TRBV5-1 and TRBJ2-7, with TRBD2 identical over 7 bases. This CDR3 region has 16 residues. With 4 bases clipped from V and 1 base from J, the junction kept 11 bases outside the gene matches. Germline V lookup: CDR1 SGHRS, CDR2 YFSETQ. CDR3 sequence reads: CASSLPRDYLSYEQYF. CDR3 in DNA: TGCGCCAGCAGCCTCCCTCGGGACTATCTTTCCTACGAGCAGTACTTC. The whole variable domain, remainder taken from reference TRBV5-1 and TRBJ2-7, is KAGVTQTPRYLIKTRGQQVTLSCSPISGHRSVSWYQQTPGQGLQFLFEYFSETQRNKGNFPGRFSGRQFSNSRSEMNVSTLELGDSALYLCASSLPRDYLSYEQYFGPGTRLTVT.

The V gene is TRBV15, the J gene TRBJ1-4; no reliable D call. The CDR3 totals 12 residues. Trimming stripped 3 bases from V and 5 bases from J, with 4 bases between. The germline CDR1 and CDR2 sequences are LNHNV and YYDKDF (reference sequence). Here the CDR3 reads CATSRENEKLFF. Here the CDR3 DNA reads TGTGCCACCAGCAGGGAGAATGAAAAACTGTTTTTT.

Worth noting for this clone: At the DNA level, this CDR3 is encoded by other sequences in the same sample as well. This chain joins TRBV11-2 and TRBJ2-7, with D hard to call. The CDR3 has 13 residues. Trimming cost V 4 bases and J 2 bases, with 9 bases left between them. Germline V gene data show CDR1 as SGHAT and CDR2 as FQNNGV. Written as DNA, the CDR3 is TGTGCCAGCAGCTCAGGCTACGCCTACGAGCAGTACTTC. The encoded protein is CASSSGYAYEQYF.

J is TRBJ2-1 and V is TRBV30; possibly TRBD2 for D (7 bases). V dropped 0 bases and J dropped 9 bases, with 18 bases sitting between them. The germline CDR1 and CDR2 sequences are GTSNPN and SVGIG (reference sequence). There are 15 residues in the CDR3. CDR3 nucleotide sequence: TGTGCCTGGAGTGTAGGGGGAGGGAGCCTCGGTGAGCAGTTCTTC. This gives the protein CAWSVGGGSLGEQFF.

J is TRBJ2-3 and V is TRBV4-2, with 8 positions matching TRBD1. The CDR3 runs 16 residues. Germline CDR1 reads LGHNA; CDR2 reads YNFKEQ. After removal of 0 bases from V and 5 bases from J, the junction contained 7 bases not matched to a gene. CDR3 loop: CASSQDSPGGEDTQYF. CDR3 sequence (DNA): TGTGCCAGCAGCCAAGATTCGCCAGGGGGCGAAGATACGCAGTATTTT.

V gene TRBV15 combines with J gene TRBJ2-1; 7 bases align to TRBD2. CDR1 and CDR2 from the germline V gene are LNHNV and YYDKDF (reference sequence). V lost 10 bases to trimming and J lost 0 bases; unmatched junction nucleotides: 6. CDR3 length: 14 residues. The CDR3 reads CASKRGPSYNEQFF. Here the CDR3 DNA reads TGTGCCAGCAAGCGGGGACCCTCCTACAATGAGCAGTTCTTC.

The J gene is TRBJ2-1, the V gene TRBV9; 8 bases match TRBD1. There are 16 residues in the CDR3. Germline CDR1 and CDR2: SGDLS and YYNGEE. J gave up 5 bases and V 3 bases, and 10 bases lay outside the gene matches. The CDR3 DNA follows: TGTGCCAGCAGCGCAAGGACAGGGCGTTTCGACAATGAGCAGTTCTTC. This translates into CASSARTGRFDNEQFF.

V is TRBV7-9 and J is TRBJ2-5; possibly TRBD1 for D (6 bases). The germline V and J ends were trimmed by 2 bases and 3 bases, with 13 bases remaining between them. Germline V gene data show CDR1 as SEHNR and CDR2 as FQNEAQ (reference sequence). The CDR3 is 15 amino acids. The CDR3 DNA reads TGTGCCAGCAGCTTATATGCGGCAGGGGAAGAGACCCAGTACTTC. This codes for CASSLYAAGEETQYF.

The V and J genes are TRBV11-3 and TRBJ1-5; no firm D call. CDR1 and CDR2 from the germline V gene are SGHNT and YENEEA. The CDR3 contains 15 residues. Trimming removed 0 bases at V and 7 bases at J, with 13 bases between. CDR3: CASSLEADRVQPQHF. The CDR3 region has the DNA TGTGCCAGCAGCTTAGAGGCAGACCGGGTACAGCCCCAGCATTTT.

The CDR3 DNA reads as TGTGCCAGCAGTGAGGAGCAGCTTTATAATTCACCCCTCCACTTT. Encoded protein: CASSEEQLYNSPLHF. The chain has TRBV2 and TRBJ1-6, with no clear D. Trimming took 3 bases from V and 4 from J, leaving 10 bases between them. The CDR3 sequence is 15 residues long. CDR1 is SNHLY, CDR2 FYNNEI, per germline.

The chain links TRBV7-2 to TRBJ1-6; no reliable D call. CDR1 SGHTA and CDR2 FQGNSA come from the germline V gene. V lost 1 base, J lost 7 bases, and 8 bases lay in between. The CDR3 is 14 amino acids. Here the CDR3 DNA reads TGTGCCAGCAGCTTAGTGGTCAGAAATTCACCCCTCCACTTT. It encodes CASSLVVRNSPLHF.

V gene TRBV18 combines with J gene TRBJ1-1; D is unclear. The CDR3 spans 14 residues. Germline CDR1 is KGHSH and CDR2 is LQKENI. The ends were cut back, 6 bases at V and 1 base at J, with 12 bases in the middle. Here the CDR3 reads CASSPDFGNTEAFF. DNA of the CDR3: TGTGCCAGCTCCCCAGATTTCGGGAACACTGAAGCTTTCTTT.

This sequence joins TRBV30 and TRBJ2-2, with D maybe TRBD2 (6 bases). Between the trimmed V and J ends, which lost 1 base and 3 bases, there was a span of 9 bases. Germline CDR1 and CDR2: GTSNPN and SVGIG (reference sequence). This CDR3 contains 14 residues. CDR3 sequence: CAWSGGLYTGELFF. CDR3 DNA sequence: TGTGCCTGGAGTGGGGGACTTTACACCGGGGAGCTGTTTTTT. Full variable domain (remainder filled in from reference TRBV30 and TRBJ2-2): SQTIHQWPATLVQPVGSPLSLECTVEGTSNPNLYWYRQAAGRGLQLLFYSVGIGQISSEVPQNLSASRPQDRQFILSSKKLLLSDSGFYLCAWSGGLYTGELFFGEGSRLTVL.

The rearrangement links TRBV9 to TRBJ1-2, with D hard to call. Trimming removed 0 bases at V and 4 bases at J, with 10 bases between. The CDR3 consists of 14 residues. CDR1 SGDLS and CDR2 YYNGEE come from the germline V gene. CDR3 loop: CASSVVPGSYGYTF. As DNA, the CDR3 is TGTGCCAGCAGCGTAGTCCCAGGAAGCTATGGCTACACCTTC.

The chain uses TRBV30 and TRBJ2-1, with 10 bases lining up with TRBD2. After removal of 3 bases from V and 4 bases from J, the junction contained 12 bases not matched to a gene. Germline CDR1 reads GTSNPN; CDR2 reads SVGIG (reference sequence). This CDR3 region has 17 residues. CDR3: CAWSPPRTSGFYNEQFF. The CDR3 DNA reads TGTGCCTGGAGCCCTCCCCGGACTAGCGGATTTTACAATGAGCAGTTCTTC.

The chain has TRBV14 and TRBJ1-1; 7 positions match TRBD1. Trimming at V came to 6 bases and at J to 2 bases, leaving 6 bases not matched to a gene. This CDR3 has 14 residues. Per germline, CDR1 SGHDN and CDR2 FVKESK. The CDR3 DNA sequence: TGTGCCAGCAGACAGGGGATGCTCAACACTGAAGCTTTCTTT. This translates into CASRQGMLNTEAFF.

The chain joins TRBV5-1 to TRBJ2-7, with 7 nucleotides matching TRBD1. The CDR3 totals 16 residues. Germline-derived CDR1 and CDR2 are SGHRS and YFSETQ. The trim removed 5 bases at V and 2 bases at J, leaving 13 bases unmatched. CDR3 loop: CASSYTDRDFPYEQYF. The CDR3 region has the DNA TGCGCCAGCAGTTATACAGACAGGGATTTTCCCTACGAGCAGTACTTC. The whole variable domain, remainder taken from reference TRBV5-1 and TRBJ2-7, is KAGVTQTPRYLIKTRGQQVTLSCSPISGHRSVSWYQQTPGQGLQFLFEYFSETQRNKGNFPGRFSGRQFSNSRSEMNVSTLELGDSALYLCASSYTDRDFPYEQYFGPGTRLTVT.

The rearrangement links TRBV19 to TRBJ2-3; 8 bases match TRBD2. After removal of 6 bases from V and 7 bases from J, the junction contained 18 bases not matched to a gene. CDR3 size: 17 residues. Germline V CDR1 and CDR2: LNHDA, SQIVND (reference sequence). The CDR3 reads CASRARMMRGRKNTQYF. CDR3 DNA: TGTGCCAGTAGAGCCAGAATGATGCGCGGGAGGAAAAATACGCAGTATTTT.

The chain combines TRBV7-9 with TRBJ1-6; D unclear. Germline CDR1 and CDR2: SEHNR and FQNEAQ (reference sequence). Between the trimmed V and J ends, which lost 5 bases and 7 bases, there was a span of 9 bases. This CDR3 contains 13 residues. DNA of the CDR3: TGTGCCAGCAGCCAAGGCGGGAATTCACCCCTCCACTTT. It translates to CASSQGGNSPLHF.